This T cell receptor (beta chain) was documented in a study of spatial heterogeneity in lung cancer. Study-level information: More than 8.5 raw reads, on average, carried each unique TCR and UMI combination.

This clonotype was counted ten times or more. The antigen remains unidentified. The CDR3 has 14 residues. V shed 4 bases and J shed 1 base, with 10 bases lying between them. From germline, CDR1 is SEHNR and CDR2 FQNEAQ (reference sequence). Time point given: sample taken at primary tumor resection. No cell sorting; template was whole RNA from tumor, lung tissue or PBMC. TCRdb redid the calling of the 5' RACE reads with MiXCR, one entry per CDR3 protein. The sample shows some 21,000 distinct CDR3 sequences, 4.5% to 5.5% of them seen only once. Study-level points and caveats: Compared with follow-up, resection was when ubiquitous expanded tumor TCRs appeared in blood more.

The chain combines TRBV7-9 with TRBJ2-5, with D possibly matching TRBD1 (7 bases). The sequence came from a male donor with early-stage non-small cell lung cancer. The sample here was PBMCs, taken at surgery. DNA for the CDR3: TGTGCCAGCAGCTCGGGGGACAGCCAAGAGACCCAGTACTTC. Amino acids: CASSSGDSQETQYF.